The 13 T cell receptor beta chains reported below all come from one sample, sequenced in a study of T-cell memory formation after mild COVID-19. TCRdb processed the 5' RACE reads anew with MiXCR; each CDR3 protein has one entry. The sample records roughly 150,000 distinct CDR3 sequences, over 10% being singletons. Sequencing was done on a sample of PBMCs or a T cell subset sorted from them (not recorded which). These receptors came from a man aged 18 to 29 who had mild COVID-19 (a few samples of this study predate the infection). Cell type and time point are not known.

In this sample, this clonotype turned up a few times. The rearrangement uses TRBV5-1 and TRBJ1-5, with TRBD1 as a possible D gene (5 bases). CDR1 SGHRS and CDR2 YFSETQ come from the germline V gene. The CDR3 covers 14 residues. Trimming removed 4 bases at V and 6 bases at J, with 14 bases between. CDR3 nucleotides: TGCGCCAGCAGCCCCGGGGGGGAAGTTCAGCCCCAGCATTTT. Translation gives CASSPGGEVQPQHF. Drawing the rest from reference TRBV5-1 and TRBJ1-5, the complete variable domain is KAGVTQTPRYLIKTRGQQVTLSCSPISGHRSVSWYQQTPGQGLQFLFEYFSETQRNKGNFPGRFSGRQFSNSRSEMNVSTLELGDSALYLCASSPGGEVQPQHFGDGTRLSIL.

This clonotype was counted between two and nine times. The chain has TRBV6-5 and TRBJ1-2, with D unresolved. Germline assignment: CDR1 MNHEY and CDR2 SVGAGI. The CDR3 is made up of 14 amino acids. V shed 7 bases and J shed 2 bases, with 14 bases lying between them. CDR3 nucleotide sequence: TGTGCCAGCACCAAACCAGGTGGGAACTATGGCTACACCTTC. This gives the protein CASTKPGGNYGYTF.

This clonotype has just a few counts. This chain joins TRBV6-2 or TRBV6-3 and TRBJ2-5, with D maybe TRBD1 (5 bases). The V end was cut by 0 bases, the J end by 5 bases, with 16 bases between. CDR3 length equals 16 residues. The V gene's germline CDR1 is MNHEY and CDR2 SVGEGT. The CDR3 DNA reads TGTGCCAGCAGTTACTCGAGGTCCCAGGGTATGGAGACCCAGTACTTC. It codes for CASSYSRSQGMETQYF.

This clonotype was counted a few times. The chain couples TRBV5-1 to TRBJ2-5; no reliable D call. Trimming stripped 3 bases from V and 2 bases from J, with 14 bases between. This CDR3 region has 15 residues. Germline values: CDR1 SGHRS, CDR2 YFSETQ. The CDR3 DNA sequence: TGCGCCAGCAGCTCCTCCCCATATGGGCAAGAGACCCAGTACTTC. Its protein product is CASSSSPYGQETQYF.

This clonotype was found a few times. This sequence joins TRBV7-2 and TRBJ2-5; D is unresolved. V shed 5 bases and J shed 8 bases, with 9 bases lying between them. This CDR3 spans 11 amino acids. CDR1 SGHTA and CDR2 FQGNSA come from the germline V gene. CDR3 sequence: CASSPTFTQYF. The CDR3, as DNA: TGTGCCAGCAGCCCGACTTTCACCCAGTACTTC.

This clonotype was seen more than once but under ten times. This chain joins TRBV7-2 and TRBJ2-1, with a weak D call TRBD1 (6 bases). V was shortened by 5 bases and J by 6 bases, with 11 bases between the two germline ends. The CDR3 runs 13 residues. Germline V lookup: CDR1 SGHTA, CDR2 FQGNSA. The CDR3 spells CASSTQGSNEQFF. The CDR3, as DNA: TGTGCCAGCAGCACACAGGGTTCCAATGAGCAGTTCTTC.

The table lists this clonotype with many counts. The rearrangement uses TRBV12-3 or TRBV12-4 and TRBJ1-1; TRBD1 matches at 9 bases. V shed 6 bases and J 5 bases; nucleotides not matched to a gene: 7. CDR3 length equals 14 residues. The CDR3 DNA reads as TGTGCCAGCAGGTTGACAGGGGGTTGGACTGAAGCTTTCTTT. It is translated as CASRLTGGWTEAFF.

In the case of this clonotype: Its ends do not fully match the called genes, so a read error is possible. This chain links TRBV5-5 with TRBJ1-1; D gene ambiguous. Germline assignment: CDR1 SGHKS and CDR2 YYEKEE (reference sequence). The CDR3 is made up of 13 amino acids. CDR3 residues: CASGKVSNTEAFF. CDR3 nucleotides: TGCGCCAGCGGGAAGGTCTCGAACACTGAAGCTTTCTTT.

The V call is TRBV29-1, the J call TRBJ2-5; D may be TRBD1 (6 bases). Germline V CDR1 and CDR2: SQVTM, ANQGSEA. CDR3 size: 13 residues. Trimming took off 4 bases at V and 4 bases at J, with 13 bases between the two ends. The CDR3 DNA reads as TGCAGCGTTGCAGGGGTGGAATCAGAGACCCAGTACTTC. Its protein product is CSVAGVESETQYF.

Ten or more counts support this clonotype. The CDR3 protein is CASSFGGTRGQPQHF. In DNA form, the CDR3 reads TGTGCCAGCAGCTTTGGGGGTACGAGGGGTCAGCCCCAGCATTTT. The V call is TRBV7-2, the J call TRBJ1-5, with a weak D call TRBD1 (5 bases). CDR3 length: 15 amino acids. Germline V gene lookup returns CDR1 SGHTA and CDR2 FQGNSA. V lost 3 bases and J 6 bases, leaving 15 bases between the germline ends.

The rearrangement uses TRBV2 and TRBJ2-3, with D possibly matching TRBD1 (6 bases). The V gene lost 9 bases and the J gene lost 4 bases, with 14 bases spanning the gap. This CDR3 has 13 residues. Germline CDR1 reads SNHLY; CDR2 reads FYNNEI. Written as DNA, the CDR3 is TGTGCCAGTACAGGGTCGGGCCCAGATACGCAGTATTTT. As protein: CASTGSGPDTQYF.

This chain links TRBV5-6 with TRBJ2-5; TRBD1 might be the D (5 bases). V dropped 3 bases and J dropped 4 bases, with 10 bases sitting between them. This CDR3 has 13 residues. Looked up from germline, CDR1 is SGHDT and CDR2 is YYEEEE. The CDR3 sequence: CASSSSQGETQYF. The CDR3 DNA reads TGTGCCAGCAGCTCGTCCCAGGGAGAGACCCAGTACTTC.

This clonotype occurred a few times. This chain links TRBV4-3 with TRBJ2-6; weak D call: TRBD2 (5 bases). Trimming took 8 bases from V and 0 from J, leaving 11 bases between them. The CDR3 runs to 15 residues. Germline-derived CDR1 and CDR2 are LGHNA and YSLEER. The chain's CDR3 is CASQPGNSGANVLTF. CDR3 nucleotides: TGCGCCAGCCAGCCCGGGAACTCTGGGGCCAACGTCCTGACTTTC.